Listed here is a single T cell receptor (beta chain). TCR alpha and beta CDR3 regions were amplified from RNA using iRepertoire nested multiplex PCR. TCRdb redid the calling of the multiplex PCR reads with MiXCR, one entry per CDR3 protein. The data hold 300,000 to 450,000 distinct CDR3 sequences, with 41% observed a single time. The data stem from a study of glioma-infiltrating T cells. Trimming stripped 11 bases from V and 0 bases from J, with 10 bases between. CDR3 size: 13 residues. The germline gives CDR1 LNHDA, CDR2 SQIVND (reference sequence). This rearrangement joins TRBV19 to TRBJ2-2; D remains ambiguous. Sequencing was performed on glioma tissue, nonneoplastic brain tissue, or PBMCs (not recorded which). This clonotype originated in a human donor with low-grade glioma or glioblastoma, undergoing nonglioma brain surgery, or in good health (not recorded which). CDR3 sequence (DNA): TGTGCCGCTGGGAAGCCGAACACCGGGGAGCTGTTTTTT. Its translation is CAAGKPNTGELFF. Combining the CDR3 with reference TRBV19 and TRBJ2-2 gives the whole variable domain DGGITQSPKYLFRKEGQNVTLSCEQNLNHDAMYWYRQDPGQGLRLIYYSQIVNDFQKGDIAEGYSVSREKKESFPLTVTSAQKNPTAFYLCAAGKPNTGELFFGEGSRLTVL.